This TCR beta chain was obtained from a study of T cell responses to AZD1222 COVID-19 vaccine (dated by TCRdb to 2020 to 2023). In terms of the full investigation: A total of around 240 trial participants underwent TCR sequencing, of whom around 200 received two doses of AZD1222 and about 26 received two doses of the MenACWY control vaccine. Trial participants were enrolled by age into subgroups of 18-55, 56-69 and 70-plus years, and roughly 150, 30 and 60 TCR-sequenced participants, respectively, were included in these subgroups. Points the paper makes about the study in general: CD4 TCRs associated with the vaccine covered the entire spike protein, and the dominant responses were in regions 160-218 and 743-854. Reportedly, close to half of the unique spike-specific TCRs recognized epitopes lying outside the regions that are mutated in the B.1.351 and B.1.1.7 variants. Conclusions about previously exposed vaccinees were limited because only six AZD1222 recipients were SARS-CoV-2 seropositive at baseline. No day 14 peak-response samples were available, so repertoires were characterized only after the peak T cell response. Participants were mostly white British and included more females than males, and it was suggested by the authors that clonal diversity may have been underestimated. After two AZD1222 doses, both the breadth and the depth of spike-specific TCRs were significantly higher than at day 0 and than in MenACWY recipients. In the small 56-69-year group, the increase in depth fell short of significance, most likely because of low power.

Including the terminal cysteine and phenylalanine, the CDR3 comprises 16 residues. Solely the CDR3 DNA is kept, with 48 bases framed from the first base. The V and J ends are trimmed by 4 bases and 5 bases, leaving 21 bases between them. Taken from the germline V gene, the CDR1 and CDR2 loops are SGDLS and YYNGEE. What the time point label conveys for this sample: about 28 days (+/-7) after the second vaccine dose. AZD1222 recipients with second doses at about 4 weeks or about 12 weeks were pooled, because spike-specific TCR depth and breadth did not differ between schedules. Samples from vaccinated people were obtained from the UK trials COV001 and COV002, which included a single-blind randomized controlled phase 2/3 trial of AZD1222 (ChAdOx1 nCoV-19) in healthy adults. For TCRbeta chain sequencing, PBMC samples were collected from trial participants at day 0 and at day 28 after the second dose.

The CDR3 regions of human TCRbeta chains were subjected to immunosequencing. Concerning the study's data processing: TCRs in the repertoires were matched against a reference library of SARS-CoV-2-specific TCRs that had been generated with the MIRA antigen-specificity platform. Breadth was defined as the fraction of unique TCRs that were SARS-CoV-2-associated, and depth was defined as the fraction of total T cells that were SARS-CoV-2-associated. Using the MIRA data, each spike-specific TCR was assigned both to the spike region to which the TCR was reactive and to a CD4 or CD8 class. Log10-transformed breadth and depth values were compared by one-way ANOVA with Sidak's multiple comparisons tests. TCRdb obtained this table from immuneACCESS and retained in-frame rearrangements with V and J assigned. These tables miss some clones; where compared with another copy, unresolved V genes account for less than half of the shortfall, and the remainder is unexplained. V, J and clone size derive from that table, while D and trimming were established from the DNA sequence. The sample has approximately 150,000 clones on record, 75% to 90% of them singletons. The top ten constitute approximately 1.8% of the sample.

A remark on this clone: Its antigen target is currently unknown. No quality values exist for individual bases; no much larger clone is one base distant.

This chain joins TRBV9 to TRBJ1-1; the D gene is possibly TRBD1, with 5 bases matching. The source of this sequence is an adult who received the AZD1222 COVID-19 vaccine. The input for sequencing was peripheral blood, taken 28 days after the second AZD1222 dose. The DNA reads TGTGCCAGCAGCCTCAACCCTCCGGGGGTTTGGACTGAAGCTTTCTTT. Its coded protein is CASSLNPPGVWTEAFF.